This TCR beta chain comes out of a study of cytomegalovirus exposure and HLA in healthy donors. Notes on this clone: Its specificity is unknown.

Amplification used 60 Vbeta primers and 13 Jbeta primers. Original data processing: About 10 million shared chains were among the about 80 million unique TCR beta chains that a later analysis counted. Using immunoSEQ multiplex PCR, the repertoire was profiled, and TCRdb retains in-frame clones only, with some absent. D and trimming were read from the DNA, whereas the V and J calls and clone size are those reported in that table. This table has 150,000 to 200,000 clones, under 80% appearing once. After removal of 3 bases from V and 1 base from J, the junction contained 1 base not matched to a gene. The CDR3 spans 15 residues. CDR1 and CDR2 (germline): LNHDA, SQIVND (reference sequence). Overall study results and limits: Indistinguishability led to the exclusion of some V segments, TRBV6-2 and TRBV6-3 included. As was reported, the HLA-A and HLA-B alleles of most subjects were accurately predicted from TCR beta sequences. A later analysis linked a missense DCLRE1C variant to TCR beta V- and J-gene trimming.

The rearrangement links TRBV19 to TRBJ1-5; 9 bases are shared with TRBD1. Sequenced sample: PBMCs. This receptor was identified in a female donor in good health and CMV-seronegative. The CDR3 nucleotides read TGTGCCAGTAGTATGGACAGGGGAAGCAATCAGCCCCAGCATTTT. It specifies CASSMDRGSNQPQHF.